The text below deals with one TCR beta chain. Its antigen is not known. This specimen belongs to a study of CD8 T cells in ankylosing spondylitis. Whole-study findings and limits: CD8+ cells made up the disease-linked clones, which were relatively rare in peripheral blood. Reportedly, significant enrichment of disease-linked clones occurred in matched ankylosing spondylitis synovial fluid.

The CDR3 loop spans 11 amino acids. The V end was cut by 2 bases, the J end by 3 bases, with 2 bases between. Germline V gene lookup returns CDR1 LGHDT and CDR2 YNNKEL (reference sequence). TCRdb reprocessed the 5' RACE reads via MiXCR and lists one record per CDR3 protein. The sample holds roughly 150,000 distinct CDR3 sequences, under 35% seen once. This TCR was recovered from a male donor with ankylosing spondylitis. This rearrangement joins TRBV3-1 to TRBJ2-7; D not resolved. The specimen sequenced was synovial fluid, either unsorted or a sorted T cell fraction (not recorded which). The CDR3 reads CASSQNYEQYF. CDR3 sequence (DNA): TGTGCCAGCAGCCAAAACTACGAGCAGTACTTC.